This T cell receptor (beta chain) is from a study of T cell responses to AZD1222 COVID-19 vaccine. Study summary: Pooling covered second doses at about 4 or about 12 weeks.

V lost 3 bases and J lost 2, with 11 bases in between. Germline CDR1 MDHEN, CDR2 SYDVKM. This CDR3 is 15 amino acids long. Repertoires were generated with immunoSEQ multiplex PCR, while TCRdb's copy carries only in-frame clones and drops some. The sample holds some 140,000 clones, roughly nine tenths seen once. The chain uses TRBV28 and TRBJ1-3; TRBD1 might be the D (6 bases). The receptor was derived from an adult in good health. The material sequenced was peripheral blood, taken on day 0 of AZD1222 vaccination. The CDR3 region has the DNA TGTGCCAGCAGTTTTCAGGGGTCCGCTGGAAACACCATATATTTT. Its protein is CASSFQGSAGNTIYF.